This T cell receptor beta chain came from a study of blood T cell repertoires in COVID-19. Across the whole study: Material from acute and convalescent COVID-19 was sourced from the United States, Italy and Spain. PBMCs, B-cell-depleted T cells, or T cells were the source of the cDNA or gDNA that made up the material.

The CDR3 extends over 13 amino acids. The V end lost 3 bases, the J end lost 7 bases, and 9 bases lay between the germline ends. The germline CDR1 and CDR2 sequences are LGHDT and YNNKEL (reference sequence). Profiled with immunoSEQ multiplex PCR; TCRdb holds only in-frame clones, not every one. The sample consists of nearly 110,000 clones, around 80% of them appearing once. V is TRBV3-1 (or the pseudogene TRBV3-2) and J is TRBJ1-4; tentative D call: TRBD1 (5 bases). This clonotype originated in a man between 65 and 85 years old with acute or convalescent COVID-19. The sample taken for sequencing was peripheral blood. This CDR3 reads CASSHQGGEKLFF. The CDR3 nucleotides read TGTGCCAGCAGCCATCAGGGTGGTGAAAAACTGTTTTTT.